The TCR beta chain described here comes from a study of T cell clonality in common variable immunodeficiency. Only in-frame clones appear in the TCRdb table, and some are missing; sequencing was by immunoSEQ multiplex PCR. Found here are around 45,000 clones, no singletons; the ten largest cover about 5.9%. Trimming stripped 6 bases from V and 5 bases from J, with 14 bases between. The CDR3 runs 14 residues. Germline V gene lookup returns CDR1 DFQATT and CDR2 SNEGSKA (reference sequence). Ten or more counts support this clone. The DNA ends 3 residues before the CDR3 does, and the rest of the CDR3 is filled in from the germline J gene.

The chain combines TRBV20-1 with TRBJ1-6, with a tentative D call TRBD1 (6 bases). The sample taken for sequencing was peripheral blood mononuclear cells. The TCR originated in a person aged 18 to 70 in good health. CDR3 protein: CSAQHRDNNSPLHF. The covered CDR3 bases are TGCAGTGCCCAACATCGGGACAATAATTCACCC.